One and the same sample provided the 12 T cell receptor beta chains below, sequenced in a study of T cells in Graves' hyperthyroidism and ophthalmopathy. Template material for amplifying TCR beta CDR3 regions consisted of RNA transcripts. Carried out on the TCR CDR3, a first-round RT-PCR used the HTBI primer set. In TCRdb, the multiplex PCR reads were re-called with MiXCR into one record per CDR3 protein. The table includes 350,000 to 400,000 distinct CDR3 sequences, around a sixth detected once. The sample consisted of blood. All receptors come from a man between 18 and 29 years old with Graves' ophthalmopathy.

The CDR3 DNA is TGTGCCAGCTCTGCGGGAGGGACAGTACCGTCTGGGGCCCAGCATTTT. Residues: CASSAGGTVPSGAQHF. This rearrangement joins TRBV11-2 to TRBJ1-5; 7 bases agree with TRBD1. CDR1 and CDR2 (germline): SGHAT, FQNNGV. V was pared by 8 bases and J by 11 bases, with 21 bases of the junction left unmatched. This CDR3 comprises 16 residues.

This clonotype was seen a handful of times. The chain recombines TRBV9 with TRBJ2-2; 9 bases match TRBD1. The CDR3 length is 18 residues. After removal of 3 bases from V and 5 bases from J, the junction contained 14 bases not matched to a gene. Germline CDR1 reads SGDLS; CDR2 reads YYNGEE. CDR3 sequence: CASSGAPQGAIITGELFF. The CDR3 DNA is TGTGCCAGCAGCGGAGCCCCACAGGGGGCGATTATAACCGGGGAGCTGTTTTTT. The full variable domain, its missing parts supplied by reference TRBV9 and TRBJ2-2, is DSGVTQTPKHLITATGQRVTLRCSPRSGDLSVYWYQQSLDQGLQFLIQYYNGEERAKGNILERFSAQQFPDLHSELNLSSLELGDSALYFCASSGAPQGAIITGELFFGEGSRLTVL.

In this sample, this clonotype turned up many times. The chain recombines TRBV3-1 with TRBJ2-6, with D unresolved. The CDR3 sequence is 13 residues long. Germline CDR1 and CDR2: LGHDT and YNNKEL (reference sequence). Between the trimmed V and J ends, which lost 8 bases and 4 bases, there was a span of 9 bases. The chain's CDR3 is CASVREGANVLTF. The DNA for the CDR3 is TGTGCCAGCGTGAGAGAAGGGGCCAACGTCCTGACTTTC.

The chain links TRBV5-1 to TRBJ2-7; possible D gene TRBD1, 5 bases. V was cut by 3 bases and J by 0 bases, with 13 bases left in between. CDR3 length equals 15 residues. Germline V gene lookup returns CDR1 SGHRS and CDR2 YFSETQ. The CDR3 is CASSSGDSLSYEQYF. CDR3 bases: TGCGCCAGCAGCTCCGGAGACAGTCTCTCCTACGAGCAGTACTTC.

This chain links TRBV11-2 with TRBJ1-1, with D possibly being TRBD1 (5 bases). V lost 2 bases and J 3 bases, leaving 13 bases between the germline ends. The V gene's germline CDR1 is SGHAT and CDR2 FQNNGV. This CDR3 contains 15 residues. The CDR3 reads CASSLRIGGDTEAFF. Here the CDR3 DNA reads TGTGCCAGCAGCTTACGGATTGGGGGGGACACTGAAGCTTTCTTT.

This clonotype turned up a few times. This chain connects TRBV2 to TRBJ2-4; D unresolved. The germline V gene encodes CDR1 SNHLY and CDR2 FYNNEI. The CDR3 runs to 14 residues. Trimming cost V 5 bases and J 0 bases, with 8 bases left between them. The CDR3 sequence is CASSRHVAKNIQYF. The CDR3 DNA sequence: TGTGCCAGCAGTCGACACGTAGCCAAAAACATTCAGTACTTC.

This clonotype was detected ten times or more. This chain connects TRBV6-2 or TRBV6-3 to TRBJ2-1; no firm D call. Per germline, CDR1 MNHEY and CDR2 SVGEGT. Trimming stripped 7 bases from V and 6 bases from J, with 10 bases between. The CDR3 sequence is 12 residues long. The CDR3 here is CASTSLLNEQFF. The CDR3 bases are TGTGCCAGCACTTCCCTTCTCAATGAGCAGTTCTTC.

This chain joins TRBV4-1 and TRBJ2-1, with TRBD2 matching over 10 bases. Germline values: CDR1 MGHRA, CDR2 YSYEKL. The V segment lost 1 base and the J segment 3 bases; nucleotides outside the gene matches: 9. The CDR3 length is 18 residues. CDR3 nucleotides: TGCGCCAGCAGCCAAGCCGCCAGCGGGGGGGCCGTCTACAATGAGCAGTTCTTC. Its translation is CASSQAASGGAVYNEQFF.

This clonotype was recorded many times. The chain is built from TRBV6-2 or TRBV6-3 and TRBJ2-7; 7 bases are a match to TRBD2. V trimming: 5 bases; J trimming: 0 bases; junction bases outside the gene matches: 13. Germline assignment: CDR1 MNHEY and CDR2 SVGEGT. The CDR3 length is 17 residues. CDR3 region: CASSQDGGGTFSYEQYF. The CDR3 bases are TGTGCCAGCAGTCAAGACGGGGGAGGGACGTTCTCCTACGAGCAGTACTTC.

This clonotype came up many times. V usage is TRBV12-3 or TRBV12-4 and J usage is TRBJ1-2, with TRBD1 matching 7 bases. The CDR3 length is 14 residues. J gave up 3 bases and V 9 bases, and 10 bases lay outside the gene matches. Here the CDR3 reads CASKGAPKDYGYTF. The CDR3 DNA follows: TGTGCCAGTAAGGGGGCTCCGAAGGACTATGGCTACACCTTC.

This clonotype has a count of ten or more. V and J are TRBV12-3 or TRBV12-4 and TRBJ2-1; 9 bases fit TRBD2. The CDR3 runs to 15 residues. The V segment lost 1 base and the J segment 5 bases; nucleotides outside the gene matches: 3. Here the CDR3 DNA reads TGTGCCAGCAGTTTAGGTGGCGGGGGGGACAATGAGCAGTTCTTC. This codes for CASSLGGGGDNEQFF.

V usage is TRBV25-1 and J usage is TRBJ2-7; the D is unclear. V lost 5 bases, J lost 7 bases, and 9 bases lay in between. The CDR3 is 11 residues long. The germline V gene encodes CDR1 MGHDK and CDR2 SYGVNS. The CDR3 region has the DNA TGTGCCAGCAGTATCTGGAAAGAGCAGTACTTC. It is translated as CASSIWKEQYF.